The clone carrying this T cell receptor beta chain was counted at least ten times. The target antigen is unknown. With 3 bases clipped from V and 2 bases from J, the junction kept 0 bases outside the gene matches. The CDR3 consists of 15 residues. Looked up from germline, CDR1 is SGHDT and CDR2 is YYEEEE. TCRdb reanalysed the 5' RACE reads using MiXCR and keeps one entry per CDR3 protein. The data show fewer than 250,000 distinct CDR3 sequences, with under 12% seen just once and 3% to 3.5% held by the top ten. This specimen belongs to a study of T-cell memory formation after mild COVID-19. Study-wide context: The TCR clusters were mostly specific to one donor. Study results and caveats: Second-wave clones with a day 37 peak had unconfirmed SARS-CoV-2 specificity.

Sequencing input: PBMCs or a T cell subset sorted from them (not recorded which). The chain links TRBV5-6 to TRBJ1-4, with 11 bases fitting TRBD1. The clonotype was recovered from a man aged 18 to 30 who had mild COVID-19 (a few samples of this study predate the infection). Cell type and time point are not known. The CDR3 spells CASSWTGGTNEKLFF. In nucleotides, the CDR3 is TGTGCCAGCAGCTGGACAGGGGGCACTAATGAAAAACTGTTTTTT.